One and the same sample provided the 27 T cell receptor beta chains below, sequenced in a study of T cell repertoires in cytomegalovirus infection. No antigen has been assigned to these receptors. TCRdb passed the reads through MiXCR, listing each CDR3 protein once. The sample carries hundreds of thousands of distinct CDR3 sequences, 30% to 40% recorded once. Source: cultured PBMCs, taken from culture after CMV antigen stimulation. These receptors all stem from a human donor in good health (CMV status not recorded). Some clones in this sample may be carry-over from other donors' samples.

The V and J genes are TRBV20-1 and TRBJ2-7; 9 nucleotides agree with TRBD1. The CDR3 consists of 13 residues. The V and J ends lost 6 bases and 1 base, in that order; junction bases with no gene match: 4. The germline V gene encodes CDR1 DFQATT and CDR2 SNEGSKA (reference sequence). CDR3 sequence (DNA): TGCAGTGCCGGGACAGGGTTTTCCTACGAGCAGTACTTC. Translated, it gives CSAGTGFSYEQYF.

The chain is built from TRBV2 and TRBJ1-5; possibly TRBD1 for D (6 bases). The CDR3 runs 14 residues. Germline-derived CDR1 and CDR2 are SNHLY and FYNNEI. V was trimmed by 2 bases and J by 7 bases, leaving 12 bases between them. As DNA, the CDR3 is TGTGCCAGCAGTGAACTCAGGGGCCCCCAGCCCCAGCATTTT. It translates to CASSELRGPQPQHF.

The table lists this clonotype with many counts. CDR3 protein: CASSEVAGTVNEKLFF. In nucleotides, the CDR3 is TGTGCCAGCAGTGAAGTCGCCGGGACAGTTAATGAAAAACTGTTTTTT. V gene TRBV6-1 combines with J gene TRBJ1-4; 7 bases map to TRBD1. The CDR3 is 16 amino acids. Germline assignment: CDR1 MNHNS and CDR2 SASEGT. Trimming took 1 base from V and 4 from J; bases not matched to a gene: 6.

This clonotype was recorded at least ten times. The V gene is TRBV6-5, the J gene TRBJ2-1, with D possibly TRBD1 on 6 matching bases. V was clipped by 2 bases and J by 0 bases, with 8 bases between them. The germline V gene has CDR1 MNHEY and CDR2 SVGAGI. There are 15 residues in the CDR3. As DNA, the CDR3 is TGTGCCAGCAGTTACCAGGGGCGCTCCTACAATGAGCAGTTCTTC. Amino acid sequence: CASSYQGRSYNEQFF.

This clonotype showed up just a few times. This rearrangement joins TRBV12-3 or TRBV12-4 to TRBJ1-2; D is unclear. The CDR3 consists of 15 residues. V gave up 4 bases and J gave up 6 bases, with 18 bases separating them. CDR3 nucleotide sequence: TGTGCCAGCAGTTCACCTCCTCCAGGAGGGAATGGCTACACCTTC. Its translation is CASSSPPPGGNGYTF.

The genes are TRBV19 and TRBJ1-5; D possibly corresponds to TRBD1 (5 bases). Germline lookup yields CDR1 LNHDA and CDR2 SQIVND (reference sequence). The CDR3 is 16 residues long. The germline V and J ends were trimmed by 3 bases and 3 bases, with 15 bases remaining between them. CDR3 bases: TGTGCCAGTAGTATCCCCTTGGGGGGTAACAATCAGCCCCAGCATTTT. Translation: CASSIPLGGNNQPQHF.

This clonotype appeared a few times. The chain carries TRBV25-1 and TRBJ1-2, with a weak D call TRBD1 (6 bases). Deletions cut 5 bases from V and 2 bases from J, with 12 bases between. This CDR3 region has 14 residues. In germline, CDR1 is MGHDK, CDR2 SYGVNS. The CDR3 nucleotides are TGTGCCAGCAGTACAGGGACCTTGAACTATGGCTACACCTTC. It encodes CASSTGTLNYGYTF.

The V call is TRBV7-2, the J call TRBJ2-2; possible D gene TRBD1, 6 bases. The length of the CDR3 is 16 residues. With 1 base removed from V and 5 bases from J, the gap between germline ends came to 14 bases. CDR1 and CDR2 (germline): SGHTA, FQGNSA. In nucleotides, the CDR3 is TGTGCCAGCAGCTTAGGGGGGCCGCTGGGGACCGGGGAGCTGTTTTTT. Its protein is CASSLGGPLGTGELFF.

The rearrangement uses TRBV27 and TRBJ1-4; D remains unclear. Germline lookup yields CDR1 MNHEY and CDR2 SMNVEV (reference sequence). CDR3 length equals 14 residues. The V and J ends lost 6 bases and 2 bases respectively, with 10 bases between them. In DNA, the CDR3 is TGTGCCAGCAGGCCGGAGGCGACTAATGAAAAACTGTTTTTT. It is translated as CASRPEATNEKLFF.

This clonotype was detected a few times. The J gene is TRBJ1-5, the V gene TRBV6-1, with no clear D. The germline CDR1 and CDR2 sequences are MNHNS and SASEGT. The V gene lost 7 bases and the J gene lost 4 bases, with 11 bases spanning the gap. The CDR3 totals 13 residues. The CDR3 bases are TGTGCCAGCAAGAGGGATCGGAATCAGCCCCAGCATTTT. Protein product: CASKRDRNQPQHF.

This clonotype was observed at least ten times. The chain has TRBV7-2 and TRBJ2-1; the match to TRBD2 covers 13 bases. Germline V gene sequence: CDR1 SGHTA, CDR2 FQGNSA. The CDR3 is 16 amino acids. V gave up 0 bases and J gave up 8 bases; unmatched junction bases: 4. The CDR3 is CASSLAGLAGMYEQFF. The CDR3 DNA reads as TGTGCCAGCAGCTTAGCGGGACTAGCGGGAATGTATGAGCAGTTCTTC.

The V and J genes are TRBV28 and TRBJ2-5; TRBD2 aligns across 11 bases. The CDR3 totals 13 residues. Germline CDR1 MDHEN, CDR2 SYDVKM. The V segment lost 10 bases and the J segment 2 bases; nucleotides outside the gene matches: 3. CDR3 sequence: CATASGGQETQYF. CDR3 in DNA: TGTGCCACGGCTAGCGGGGGGCAAGAGACCCAGTACTTC.

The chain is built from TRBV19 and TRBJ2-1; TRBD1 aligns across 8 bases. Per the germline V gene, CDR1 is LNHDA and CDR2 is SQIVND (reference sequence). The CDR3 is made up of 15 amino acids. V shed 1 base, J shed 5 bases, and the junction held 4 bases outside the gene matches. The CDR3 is CASSIGQGAHNEQFF. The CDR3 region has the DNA TGTGCCAGTAGTATAGGGCAGGGGGCCCACAATGAGCAGTTCTTC.

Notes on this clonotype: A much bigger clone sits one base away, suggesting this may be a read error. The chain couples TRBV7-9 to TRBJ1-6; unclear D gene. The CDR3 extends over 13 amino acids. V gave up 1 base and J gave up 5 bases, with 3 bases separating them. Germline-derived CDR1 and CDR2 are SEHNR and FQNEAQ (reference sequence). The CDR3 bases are TGTGCCAGCAGCTTAGAGGATAATTCACCCCTCCACTTT. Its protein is CASSLEDNSPLHF.

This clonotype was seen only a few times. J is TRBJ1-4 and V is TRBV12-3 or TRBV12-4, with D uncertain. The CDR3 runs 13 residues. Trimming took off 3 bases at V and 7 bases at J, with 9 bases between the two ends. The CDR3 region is CASSLRSSEKLFF. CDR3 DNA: TGTGCCAGCAGTTTGAGATCGTCTGAAAAACTGTTTTTT.

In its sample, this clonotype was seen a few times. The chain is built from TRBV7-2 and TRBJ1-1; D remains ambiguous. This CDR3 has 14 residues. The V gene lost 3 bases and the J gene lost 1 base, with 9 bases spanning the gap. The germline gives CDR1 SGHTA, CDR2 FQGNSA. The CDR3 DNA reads TGTGCCAGCAGCTTTGTCCCTGGGAACACTGAAGCTTTCTTT. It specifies CASSFVPGNTEAFF.

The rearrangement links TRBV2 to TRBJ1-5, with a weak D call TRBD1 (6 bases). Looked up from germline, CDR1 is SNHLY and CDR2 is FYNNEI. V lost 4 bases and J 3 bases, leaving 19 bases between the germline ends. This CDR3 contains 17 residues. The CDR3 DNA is TGTGCCAGCAGTGTACCGCGAGGGGGGCGGAACAATCAGCCCCAGCATTTT. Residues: CASSVPRGGRNNQPQHF.

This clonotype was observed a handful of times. The CDR3 DNA is TGTGCCAGCAGTTACCGTACGACCGCAGATACGCAGTATTTT. Amino acids: CASSYRTTADTQYF. This sequence joins TRBV6-2 or TRBV6-3 and TRBJ2-3; D call uncertain. CDR3 length: 14 amino acids. The V end was cut by 2 bases, the J end by 4 bases, with 10 bases between. Germline V gene lookup returns CDR1 MNHEY and CDR2 SVGEGT.

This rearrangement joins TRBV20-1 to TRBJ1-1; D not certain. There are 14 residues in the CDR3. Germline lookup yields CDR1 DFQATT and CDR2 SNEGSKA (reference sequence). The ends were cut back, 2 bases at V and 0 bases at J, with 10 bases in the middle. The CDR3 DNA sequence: TGCAGTGCTAGACAGAGAATCATGAACACTGAAGCTTTCTTT. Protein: CSARQRIMNTEAFF.

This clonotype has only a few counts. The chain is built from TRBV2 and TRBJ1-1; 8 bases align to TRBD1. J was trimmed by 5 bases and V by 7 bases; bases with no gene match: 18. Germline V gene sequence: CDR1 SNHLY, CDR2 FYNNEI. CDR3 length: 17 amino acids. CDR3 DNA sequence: TGTGCCAGCACCCATCGAGTAATGGGACAGGCGCGAACTGAAGCTTTCTTT. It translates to CASTHRVMGQARTEAFF.

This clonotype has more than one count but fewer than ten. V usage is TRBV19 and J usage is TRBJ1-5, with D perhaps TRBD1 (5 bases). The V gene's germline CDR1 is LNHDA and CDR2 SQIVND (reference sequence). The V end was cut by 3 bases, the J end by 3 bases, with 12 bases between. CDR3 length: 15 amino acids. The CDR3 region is CASSMGWGYNQPQHF. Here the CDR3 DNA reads TGTGCCAGTAGTATGGGATGGGGGTACAATCAGCCCCAGCATTTT.

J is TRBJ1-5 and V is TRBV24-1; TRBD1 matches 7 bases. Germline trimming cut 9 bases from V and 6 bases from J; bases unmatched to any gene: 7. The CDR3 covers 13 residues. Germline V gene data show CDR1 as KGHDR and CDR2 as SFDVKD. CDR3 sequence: CATQRQGSQPQHF. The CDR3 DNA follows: TGTGCCACCCAGAGACAGGGAAGTCAGCCCCAGCATTTT.

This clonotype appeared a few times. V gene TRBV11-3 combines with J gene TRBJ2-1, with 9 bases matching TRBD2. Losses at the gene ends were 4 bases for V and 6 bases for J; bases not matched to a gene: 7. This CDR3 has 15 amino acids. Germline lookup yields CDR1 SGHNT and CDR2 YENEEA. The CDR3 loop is CASSYGAAGGNEQFF. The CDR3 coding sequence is TGTGCCAGCAGCTACGGTGCAGCGGGGGGCAATGAGCAGTTCTTC. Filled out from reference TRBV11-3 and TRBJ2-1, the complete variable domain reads EAGVVQSPRYKIIEKKQPVAFWCNPISGHNTLYWYLQNLGQGPELLIRYENEEAVDDSQLPKDRFSAERLKGVDSTLKIQPAELGDSAVYLCASSYGAAGGNEQFFGPGTRLTVL.

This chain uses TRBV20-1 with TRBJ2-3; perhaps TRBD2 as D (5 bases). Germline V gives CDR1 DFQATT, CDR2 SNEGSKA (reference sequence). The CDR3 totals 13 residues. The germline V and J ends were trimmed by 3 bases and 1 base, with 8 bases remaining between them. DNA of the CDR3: TGCAGTGCTAGGTTGCGGGGCACAGATACGCAGTATTTT. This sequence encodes CSARLRGTDTQYF.

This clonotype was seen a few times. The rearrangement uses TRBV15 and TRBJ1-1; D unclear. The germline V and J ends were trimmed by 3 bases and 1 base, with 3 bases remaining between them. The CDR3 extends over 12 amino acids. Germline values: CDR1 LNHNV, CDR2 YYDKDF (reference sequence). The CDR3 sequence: CATSRWNTEAFF. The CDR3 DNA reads TGTGCCACCAGCAGGTGGAACACTGAAGCTTTCTTT.

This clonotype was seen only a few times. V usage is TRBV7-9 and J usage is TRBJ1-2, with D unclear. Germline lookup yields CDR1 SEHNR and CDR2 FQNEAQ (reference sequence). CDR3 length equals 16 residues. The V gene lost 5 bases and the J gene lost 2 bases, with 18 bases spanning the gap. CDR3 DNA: TGTGCCAGCAGCCTTACGGTCCTTACTTCGAACTATGGCTACACCTTC. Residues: CASSLTVLTSNYGYTF.

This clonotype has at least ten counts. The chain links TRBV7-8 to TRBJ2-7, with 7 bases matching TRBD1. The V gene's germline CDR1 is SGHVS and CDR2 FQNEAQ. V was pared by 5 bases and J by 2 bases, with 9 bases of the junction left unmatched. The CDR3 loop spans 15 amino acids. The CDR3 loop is CASSRGRDRTYEQYF. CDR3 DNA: TGTGCCAGCAGCCGCGGCCGGGACAGAACCTACGAGCAGTACTTC. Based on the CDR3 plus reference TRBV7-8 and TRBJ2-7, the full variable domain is GAGVSQSPRYKVAKRGQDVALRCDPISGHVSLFWYQQALGQGPEFLTYFQNEAQLDKSGLPSDRFFAERPEGSVSTLKIQRTQQEDSAVYLCASSRGRDRTYEQYFGPGTRLTVT.